The T cell receptor beta chain described here comes from a study of shared clonotypes between healthy human individuals. Generated by immunoSEQ multiplex PCR, the TCRdb table keeps only in-frame clones and is missing some. The sample consists of about 2 million clones, approximately 94% of them appearing once. The CDR3 length is 11 residues. Germline V gene lookup returns CDR1 SGHNT and CDR2 YYREEE (reference sequence). V shed 3 bases and J shed 15 bases, with 13 bases lying between them. The naive CD8 population came from CD45RO-negative cells selected for CCR7, without terminally differentiated effector memory CD45RA+ cells.

The material sequenced was naive CD8+ T cells sorted from blood. The chain carries TRBV5-4 and TRBJ2-1; unclear D gene. The receptor was isolated from a man younger than 35 in good health. CDR3 region: CASSYGVDAFF. The CDR3 DNA reads TGTGCCAGCAGCTACGGTGTCGACGCGTTCTTC.